This T cell receptor beta chain was found in a study of CD8+ T cells in alopecia areata. Study details: Treated individuals took tofacitinib by mouth, 5 to 10 mg twice daily.

The V end lost 1 base, the J end lost 6 bases, and 9 bases lay between the germline ends. Germline values: CDR1 LGHNA, CDR2 YSLEER. The CDR3 sequence is 13 residues long. Of note for this clone: Other DNA sequences of this sample code for an identical CDR3.

RNA extraction was followed by reverse transcription into cDNA, which acted as the sequencing template. Clones were sequenced by immunoSEQ multiplex PCR, and TCRdb holds only the in-frame ones, with some missing. The sample holds around 250,000 clones, roughly two thirds seen once. This clonotype was sampled from a human donor with alopecia areata. The specimen comprised CD4+ T cells sorted from blood, sampled at week 0. The V and J genes are TRBV4-3 and TRBJ1-1; D is perhaps TRBD1 (5 bases). As DNA, the CDR3 is TGCGCCAGCAGCCAAGTGGGGGGGTCTGAAGCTTTCTTT. This encodes CASSQVGGSEAFF.